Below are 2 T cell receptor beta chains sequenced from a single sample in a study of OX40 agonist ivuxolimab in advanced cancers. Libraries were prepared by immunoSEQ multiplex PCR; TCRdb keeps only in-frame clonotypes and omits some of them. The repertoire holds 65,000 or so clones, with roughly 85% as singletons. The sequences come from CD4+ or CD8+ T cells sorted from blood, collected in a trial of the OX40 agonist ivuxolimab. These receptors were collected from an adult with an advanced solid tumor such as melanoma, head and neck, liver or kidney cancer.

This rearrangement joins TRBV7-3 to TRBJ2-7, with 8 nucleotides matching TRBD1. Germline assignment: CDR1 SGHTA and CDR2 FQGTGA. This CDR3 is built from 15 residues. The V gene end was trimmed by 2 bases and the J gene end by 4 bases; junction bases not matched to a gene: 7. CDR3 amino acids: CASSLLPGGEYEQYF. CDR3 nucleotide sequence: TGTGCCAGCAGCTTATTACCAGGGGGCGAGTACGAGCAGTACTTC.

The CDR3 region has the DNA TGTGCCAGCAGTTATCAAGGGGAGGGTTTAAACATTCAGTACTTC. It is translated as CASSYQGEGLNIQYF. The chain employs TRBV6-5 and TRBJ2-4, with 7 bases lining up with TRBD2. The CDR3 extends over 15 amino acids. V was pared by 3 bases and J by 6 bases, with 8 bases of the junction left unmatched. The germline CDR1 and CDR2 sequences are MNHEY and SVGAGI.